This T cell receptor (beta chain) is drawn from a study of Ad26.COV2.S vaccination and SARS-CoV-2 variants. Study as a whole: Donor was in the COV1001 Ad26.COV2.S trial arm.

The treatment is: some 20 received Ad26.COV2.S at low or high dose, single or two shots; about 5 received placebo; per-sample allocation not given. Samples were taken on day 63 after the first vaccine or placebo injection. Boston supplied an adult donor aged 18-55 years. Assay: immunoSEQ multiplex PCR; the TCRdb copy retains only in-frame clones and omits some. The sample comprises about 480,000 clones, roughly 85% of which are singletons, and around 13% rests with the top ten. The sequences come from peripheral blood, collected in a trial of Ad26.COV2.S vaccine versus placebo. This clonotype originated in a person between 18 and 65 years old who received the Ad26.COV2.S COVID-19 vaccine or a placebo.

The CDR3 here is CASSATALGNEKLFF. CDR3 nucleotide sequence: TGTGCCAGCAGCGCGACAGCCCTAGGGAATGAAAAACTGTTTTTT. V and J are TRBV7-2 and TRBJ1-4; the D gene is possibly TRBD1 (5 bases). With 5 bases removed from V and 5 bases from J, the gap between germline ends came to 15 bases. The CDR3 is made up of 15 amino acids. Germline assignment: CDR1 SGHTA and CDR2 FQGNSA.